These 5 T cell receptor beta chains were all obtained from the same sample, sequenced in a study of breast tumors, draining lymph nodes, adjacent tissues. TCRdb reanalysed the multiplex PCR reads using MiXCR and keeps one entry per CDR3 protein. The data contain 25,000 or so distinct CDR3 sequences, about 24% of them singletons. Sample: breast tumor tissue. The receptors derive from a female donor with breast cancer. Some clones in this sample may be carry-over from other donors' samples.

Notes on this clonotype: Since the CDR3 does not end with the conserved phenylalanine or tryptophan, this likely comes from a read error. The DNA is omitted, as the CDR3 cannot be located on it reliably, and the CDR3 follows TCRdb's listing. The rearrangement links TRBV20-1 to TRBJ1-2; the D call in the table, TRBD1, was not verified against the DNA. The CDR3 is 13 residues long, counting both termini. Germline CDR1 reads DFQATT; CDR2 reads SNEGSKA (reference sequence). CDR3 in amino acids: CSAIGQTGTGHTL.

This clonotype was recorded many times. Here the CDR3 reads CASSVSGQRTGELFF. The CDR3 region has the DNA TGTGCCAGCAGCGTTTCCGGACAGCGCACCGGGGAGCTGTTTTTT. V is TRBV9 and J is TRBJ2-2; possible D gene TRBD1, 6 bases. CDR3 length: 15 amino acids. CDR1 is SGDLS and CDR2 is YYNGEE in the germline V gene. With 2 bases removed from V and 4 bases from J, the gap between germline ends came to 12 bases.

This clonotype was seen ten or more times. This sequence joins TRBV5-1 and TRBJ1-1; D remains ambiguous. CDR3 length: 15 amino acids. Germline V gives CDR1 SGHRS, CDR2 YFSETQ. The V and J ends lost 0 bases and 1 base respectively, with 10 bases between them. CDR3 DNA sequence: TGCGCCAGCAGCTTGGCCGGCGGCGGGAACACTGAAGCTTTCTTT. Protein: CASSLAGGGNTEAFF.

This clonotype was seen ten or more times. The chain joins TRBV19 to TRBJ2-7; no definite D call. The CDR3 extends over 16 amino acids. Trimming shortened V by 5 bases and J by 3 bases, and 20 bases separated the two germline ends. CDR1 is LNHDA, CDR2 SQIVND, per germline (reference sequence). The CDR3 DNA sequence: TGTGCCAGTAGTCCTTTTCGAGGCGGTACGATCTACGAGCAGTACTTC. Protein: CASSPFRGGTIYEQYF.

The CDR3 protein is CSVTKMDYNEQFF. In nucleotides, the CDR3 is TGCAGCGTTACGAAAATGGATTACAATGAGCAGTTCTTC. The chain joins TRBV29-1 to TRBJ2-1; no clear D. The CDR3 has 13 amino acids. V was pared by 5 bases and J by 4 bases, with 12 bases between. Germline V CDR1 and CDR2: SQVTM, ANQGSEA.